This paragraph reports one TCR beta chain. Its antigen is undetermined. The data derive from a study of cytomegalovirus exposure and HLA in healthy donors. Points from the study as a whole: TCR beta sequences reportedly predicted the HLA-A and HLA-B alleles of most subjects accurately. Rare TCR sequences predominated, though certain public TCRs were found in many donors. Sequencing artifact likely explains a cluster of highly shared sequence variants. Among the most significant clusters, several appeared linked to common viral pathogens in a later analysis.

The CDR3 loop spans 14 amino acids. Germline CDR1 and CDR2: SGHNT and YYREEE (reference sequence). Trimming took 4 bases from V and 7 from J; bases not matched to a gene: 5. PCR involved 60 Vbeta and 13 Jbeta primers. TCRdb's table, derived via immunoSEQ multiplex PCR, lists solely in-frame clones and lacks some. In the table there are about 62,000 clones, less than 85% of which are singletons. The rearrangement uses TRBV5-4 and TRBJ1-2; TRBD1 aligns across 12 bases. This sequence originates from a woman aged 30 to 39 in good health and CMV-seronegative. Sequenced input: PBMCs. The CDR3 DNA follows: TGTGCCAGCAGCCCGGGACAGGGGGCTTTTGGCTACACCTTC. Its protein product is CASSPGQGAFGYTF.